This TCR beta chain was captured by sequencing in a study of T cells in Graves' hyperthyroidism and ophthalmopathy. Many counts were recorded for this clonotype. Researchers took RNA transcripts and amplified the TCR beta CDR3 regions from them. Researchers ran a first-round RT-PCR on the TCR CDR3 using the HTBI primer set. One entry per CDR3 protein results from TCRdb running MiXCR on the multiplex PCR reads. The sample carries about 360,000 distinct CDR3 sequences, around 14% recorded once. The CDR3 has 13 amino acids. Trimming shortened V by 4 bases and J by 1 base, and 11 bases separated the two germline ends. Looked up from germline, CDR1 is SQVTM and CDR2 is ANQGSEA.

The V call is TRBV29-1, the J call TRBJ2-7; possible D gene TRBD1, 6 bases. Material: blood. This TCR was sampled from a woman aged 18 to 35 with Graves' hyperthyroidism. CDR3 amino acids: CSVGQVDSYEQYF. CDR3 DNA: TGCAGCGTTGGACAGGTTGATTCCTACGAGCAGTACTTC.